These 17 T cell receptor beta chains were all obtained from the same sample, sequenced in a study of T cells in Graves' hyperthyroidism and ophthalmopathy. RNA transcripts gave rise to amplified TCR beta CDR3 regions. The HTBI primer set was used in a first-round RT-PCR of the TCR CDR3. TCRdb passed the multiplex PCR reads through MiXCR, listing each CDR3 protein once. The sample yields about 130,000 distinct CDR3 sequences, approximately 20% seen once. Sequencing was done on a sample of blood. The receptors derive from a woman aged 50 to 60 with Graves' hyperthyroidism that later progressed to Graves' ophthalmopathy.

V and J are TRBV28 and TRBJ2-3; perhaps TRBD1 as D (6 bases). The germline V gene has CDR1 MDHEN and CDR2 SYDVKM. This CDR3 spans 15 amino acids. The CDR3 loop reads CVTFKGGTSTDTQYF. The DNA of the CDR3 is TGTGTCACTTTCAAAGGGGGAACCAGCACAGATACGCAGTATTTT.

This clonotype was seen ten or more times. The chain joins TRBV30 to TRBJ1-6; 7 bases map to TRBD1. Trimming at V came to 3 bases and at J to 12 bases, leaving 14 bases not matched to a gene. This CDR3 has 15 amino acids. In germline, CDR1 is GTSNPN, CDR2 SVGIG (reference sequence). The CDR3 protein is CAWSSTGTDKVPLHF. The CDR3 DNA sequence: TGTGCCTGGAGCTCCACCGGGACAGACAAAGTACCCCTCCACTTT.

This clonotype was detected ten times or more. The chain carries TRBV28 and TRBJ1-1, with 11 bases lining up with TRBD1. The germline V gene has CDR1 MDHEN and CDR2 SYDVKM. CDR3 length equals 15 residues. The J segment lost 5 bases and the V segment lost 8 bases, leaving 10 bases of the junction unmatched. CDR3 region: CASEGGQGAWTEAFF. DNA for the CDR3: TGTGCCAGCGAAGGAGGACAGGGGGCATGGACTGAAGCTTTCTTT.

At least ten counts were recorded for this clonotype. The V call is TRBV10-3, the J call TRBJ1-5; D possibly corresponds to TRBD1 (5 bases). Germline V gene lookup returns CDR1 ENHRY and CDR2 SYGVKD. The CDR3 loop spans 14 amino acids. V was clipped by 3 bases and J by 2 bases, with 8 bases between them. Here the CDR3 reads CAISDQGGNQPQHF. The CDR3, as DNA: TGTGCCATCAGTGACCAGGGAGGCAATCAGCCCCAGCATTTT.

There are many counts of this clonotype. The rearrangement uses TRBV6-6 and TRBJ2-7; maybe TRBD1 (6 bases). The CDR3 sequence is 13 residues long. V dropped 2 bases and J dropped 4 bases, with 9 bases sitting between them. The germline gives CDR1 MNHNY, CDR2 SVGAGI (reference sequence). The CDR3 reads CASSYLGQYEQYF. The CDR3 bases are TGTGCCAGCAGTTACCTCGGACAGTACGAGCAGTACTTC.

This clonotype was seen more than once but under ten times. The chain is built from TRBV20-1 and TRBJ2-3, with TRBD1 matching over 7 bases. The CDR3 covers 14 residues. Looked up from germline, CDR1 is DFQATT and CDR2 is SNEGSKA (reference sequence). Trimming cost V 5 bases and J 1 base; bases outside gene matches: 6. The CDR3 reads CSADRVQGTDTQYF. For the CDR3, the DNA is TGCAGTGCTGACAGGGTCCAGGGCACAGATACGCAGTATTTT.

This clonotype showed up many times. This chain joins TRBV3-1 and TRBJ1-1; the D gene is possibly TRBD1 (5 bases). The CDR3 is 16 amino acids. Trimming pared 1 base from V and 0 bases from J, leaving 12 bases between. Germline CDR1 is LGHDT and CDR2 is YNNKEL (reference sequence). CDR3 DNA sequence: TGTGCCAGCAGCCAAGTGGGACTTATAATGAACACTGAAGCTTTCTTT. The encoded protein is CASSQVGLIMNTEAFF.

This clonotype occurred a few times. The chain combines TRBV6-1 with TRBJ1-1; D is unclear. The CDR3 contains 12 residues. Germline V gene sequence: CDR1 MNHNS, CDR2 SASEGT. V lost 5 bases and J 7 bases, leaving 11 bases between the germline ends. In DNA form, the CDR3 reads TGTGCCAGCAGTTACAGCGGTTTTGAAGCTTTCTTT. This codes for CASSYSGFEAFF.

In its sample, this clonotype was seen many times. This chain connects TRBV29-1 to TRBJ2-7; 12 bases fit TRBD2. Germline assignment: CDR1 SQVTM and CDR2 ANQGSEA. The CDR3 has 12 amino acids. The ends lost 3 bases at V and 6 bases at J; junction bases unmatched: 0. The CDR3 nucleotides read TGCAGCGTTGAGACTAGCGGGAGCGAGCAGTACTTC. This codes for CSVETSGSEQYF.

This clonotype has a count of ten or more. The rearrangement uses TRBV28 and TRBJ2-7; TRBD1 aligns across 9 bases. Per germline, CDR1 MDHEN and CDR2 SYDVKM. The CDR3 is 15 residues long. The junction had 10 bases not matched to a gene; V was cut back by 8 bases and J by 2 bases. The CDR3 protein is CASRRDRVLTYEQYF. The DNA for the CDR3 is TGTGCCAGCCGCCGGGACAGGGTACTCACCTACGAGCAGTACTTC. The entire variable domain, with the rest obtained from reference TRBV28 and TRBJ2-7, is as follows: DVKVTQSSRYLVKRTGEKVFLECVQDMDHENMFWYRQDPGLGLRLIYFSYDVKMKEKGDIPEGYSVSREKKERFSLILESASTNQTSMYLCASRRDRVLTYEQYFGPGTRLTVT.

The chain employs TRBV6-2 or TRBV6-3 and TRBJ1-1; possibly TRBD1 for D (5 bases). The CDR3 length is 15 residues. Germline V gene lookup returns CDR1 MNHEY and CDR2 SVGEGT. The germline V and J ends were trimmed by 0 bases and 4 bases, with 12 bases remaining between them. The CDR3 nucleotides read TGTGCCAGCAGTTACTCGGGGGGTGAGGGCACTGAAGCTTTCTTT. Its translation is CASSYSGGEGTEAFF.

The genes are TRBV20-1 and TRBJ1-2; TRBD1 is a possible D gene (6 bases). CDR1 is DFQATT and CDR2 is SNEGSKA in the germline V gene (reference sequence). CDR3 size: 12 residues. V lost 1 base, J lost 5 bases, and 8 bases lay in between. The CDR3, as DNA: TGCAGTGCTAGAGGACAGGTATATGGCTACACCTTC. Translation gives CSARGQVYGYTF.

The rearrangement joins TRBV28 to TRBJ2-7, with D tentatively TRBD1 (5 bases). This CDR3 region has 14 residues. CDR1 and CDR2 (germline): MDHEN, SYDVKM. V dropped 4 bases and J dropped 2 bases, with 12 bases sitting between them. CDR3 in DNA: TGTGCCAGCAGTTCCAGGACACTTACCTACGAGCAGTACTTC. Protein product: CASSSRTLTYEQYF.

This clonotype was counted at least ten times. This rearrangement joins TRBV6-1 to TRBJ2-3, with 9 nucleotides matching TRBD1. The V gene end was trimmed by 8 bases and the J gene end by 5 bases; junction bases not matched to a gene: 11. Germline assignment: CDR1 MNHNS and CDR2 SASEGT. CDR3 length equals 15 residues. The CDR3 nucleotides read TGTGCCAGCGGAAGCGGACAGGGGCGAGGAGATACGCAGTATTTT. Encoded protein: CASGSGQGRGDTQYF.

The rearrangement uses TRBV6-1 and TRBJ1-6; no clear D. In germline, CDR1 is MNHNS, CDR2 SASEGT. V was pared by 8 bases and J by 10 bases, with 18 bases between. The CDR3 runs to 14 residues. CDR3: CASCPAGSLSPLHF. The DNA for the CDR3 is TGTGCCAGCTGTCCGGCGGGTTCGTTGTCACCCCTCCACTTT.

The chain links TRBV20-1 to TRBJ2-6; no definite D call. This CDR3 comprises 14 residues. V was pared by 6 bases and J by 6 bases, with 15 bases between. Germline CDR1 is DFQATT and CDR2 is SNEGSKA (reference sequence). The CDR3 spells CSAQYRSSANVLTF. The CDR3 DNA is TGCAGTGCACAGTACAGAAGCTCGGCCAACGTCCTGACTTTC.

This clonotype has at least ten counts. V usage is TRBV20-1 and J usage is TRBJ1-3; no definite D call. Trimming removed 5 bases from V and 4 bases from J, with 12 bases in between. Germline V gene lookup returns CDR1 DFQATT and CDR2 SNEGSKA (reference sequence). The CDR3 totals 13 residues. CDR3 sequence (DNA): TGCAGTGCTTCGGAGGGCAGGGGAAACACCATATATTTT. Residues: CSASEGRGNTIYF.